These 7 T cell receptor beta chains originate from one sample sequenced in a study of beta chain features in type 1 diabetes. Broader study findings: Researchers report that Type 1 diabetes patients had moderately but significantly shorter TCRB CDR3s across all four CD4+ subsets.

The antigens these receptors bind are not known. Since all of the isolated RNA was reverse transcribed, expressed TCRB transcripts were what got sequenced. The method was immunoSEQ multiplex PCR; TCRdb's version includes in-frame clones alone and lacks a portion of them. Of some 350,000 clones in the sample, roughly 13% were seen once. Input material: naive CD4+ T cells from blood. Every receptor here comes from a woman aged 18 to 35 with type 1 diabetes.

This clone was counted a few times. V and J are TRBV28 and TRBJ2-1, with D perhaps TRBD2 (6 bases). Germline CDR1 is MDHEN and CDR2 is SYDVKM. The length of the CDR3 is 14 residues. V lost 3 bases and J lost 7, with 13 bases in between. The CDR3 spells CASSFGVAVNEQFF. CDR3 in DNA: TGTGCCAGCAGTTTCGGAGTAGCGGTAAATGAGCAGTTCTTC.

Here the CDR3 reads CASSQDFWDSGNTIYF. CDR3 bases: TGCGCCAGCAGCCAAGATTTTTGGGACAGCGGCAACACCATATATTTT. The chain joins TRBV4-3 to TRBJ1-3; 7 nucleotides line up with TRBD1. This CDR3 region has 16 residues. V shed 0 bases, J shed 7 bases, and the junction held 9 bases outside the gene matches. CDR1 and CDR2 from the germline V gene are LGHNA and YSLEER.

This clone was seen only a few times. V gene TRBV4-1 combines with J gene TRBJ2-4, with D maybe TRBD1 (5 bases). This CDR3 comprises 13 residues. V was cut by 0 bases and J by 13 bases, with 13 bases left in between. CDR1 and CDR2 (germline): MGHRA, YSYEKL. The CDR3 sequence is CASSQDVTGPQYF. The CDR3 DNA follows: TGCGCCAGCAGCCAAGATGTAACAGGCCCCCAGTACTTC.

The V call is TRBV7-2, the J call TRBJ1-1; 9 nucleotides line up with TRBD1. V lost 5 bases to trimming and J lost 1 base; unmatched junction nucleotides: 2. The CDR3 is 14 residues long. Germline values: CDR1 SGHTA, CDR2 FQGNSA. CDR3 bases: TGTGCCAGCAGCGTGGGACAGGGGAACACTGAAGCTTTCTTT. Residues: CASSVGQGNTEAFF.

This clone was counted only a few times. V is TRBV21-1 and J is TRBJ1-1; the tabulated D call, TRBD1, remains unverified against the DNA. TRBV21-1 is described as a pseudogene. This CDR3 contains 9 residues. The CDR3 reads CATSGEAFF. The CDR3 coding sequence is TGTGCCACCTCAGGGGAAGCTTTCTTT.

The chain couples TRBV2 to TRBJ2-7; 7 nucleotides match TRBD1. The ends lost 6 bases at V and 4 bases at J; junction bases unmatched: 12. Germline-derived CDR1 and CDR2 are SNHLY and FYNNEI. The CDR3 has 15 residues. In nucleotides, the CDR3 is TGTGCCAGCAGCAAAGGGGCCGGGACAGTGTACGAGCAGTACGTC. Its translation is CASSKGAGTVYEQYV.

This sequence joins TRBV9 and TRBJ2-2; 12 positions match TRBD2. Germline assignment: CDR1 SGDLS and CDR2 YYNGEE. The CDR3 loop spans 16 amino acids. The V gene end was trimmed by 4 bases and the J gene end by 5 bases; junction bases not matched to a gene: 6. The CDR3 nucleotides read TGTGCCAGCAGCCCCAGACTAGCGGGAGAGACCGGGGAGCTGTTTTTT. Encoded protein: CASSPRLAGETGELFF.